This record concerns one T cell receptor beta chain sequence. Its target is not known. At one of its ends the junction is not consistent with the germline gene, which may arise from a read error. The germline V gene encodes CDR1 SGHNT and CDR2 YYREEE (reference sequence). This CDR3 is built from 14 residues. The data were obtained in a study of cytomegalovirus exposure and HLA in healthy donors. Findings and caveats of the study: Certain indistinguishable V segments, among them TRBV6-2 and TRBV6-3, were excluded. Immune exposure information comprised only CMV serostatus. It was assumed in the presence/absence analyses that sequencing depth was roughly uniform across donors. A later analysis showed HLA-associated TCR beta chains outstripping equally common others in clonal expansion.

This PCR relied on a set of 60 Vbeta primers and 13 Jbeta primers. Sequencing was performed with immunoSEQ multiplex PCR; in TCRdb, only in-frame clones are kept and a portion is missing. The table has approximately 200,000 clones, around 75% seen once. V gene TRBV5-4 combines with J gene TRBJ2-7, with D possibly matching TRBD1 (6 bases). The clonotype comes from a woman aged 25 to 39 in good health and CMV-seropositive. Sequencing was performed on PBMCs. The CDR3 DNA reads TGTGTCAGCAGCTCGGACAGAAAAGGCTACGAGCAGTACTTC. Its translation is CVSSSDRKGYEQYF.